The source of this TCR beta chain is a study of T cells in localized non-small cell lung cancer. This clone was picked up a small number of times. Its antigen is unknown. Study results and limitations: Uninvolved adjacent lung had higher T cell clonality than tumor and all other tissues. Researchers found a median around 59 of the top 100 tumor clones in adjacent lung. Longer overall survival associated with higher blood T cell density; shorter survival with higher adjacent-lung clonality.

The data were produced by immunoSEQ multiplex PCR, yet TCRdb's version contains in-frame clones alone and is incomplete. The data hold about 70,000 clones, with approximately 87% observed a single time. Trimming left V 5 bases short and J 9 bases short, with 17 bases between. This CDR3 has 15 residues. The germline V gene encodes CDR1 SGHTA and CDR2 FQGNSA. Sequenced here: peripheral blood, sampled before any cancer treatment. The chain has TRBV7-2 and TRBJ1-6; a weak D match, TRBD1 (6 bases). This TCR was sampled from a male donor older than 55 with stage III squamous cell lung carcinoma. The CDR3 region is CASSQTWGGSSPLHF. The DNA for the CDR3 is TGTGCCAGCAGCCAGACGTGGGGGGGCAGTTCACCCCTCCACTTT.